The rows below give T cell receptor beta chains drawn from one sample of a study of identical twins. TCRdb re-called the 5' RACE reads with MiXCR, one entry per CDR3 protein. In the table there are hundreds of thousands of distinct CDR3 sequences, less than 10% of which are singletons. This sample also belongs to another study, concerning yellow fever vaccine responses in identical twins.

The source material was PBMCs. These receptors all stem from a young woman in good health. Both conserved end residues are part of each CDR3. D genes are given only for firm matches. For some rows the clone size is stated as once, few or many, or as a class when expanded; others skip it.

v_call	d_call	clone_size	j_call	cdr3_aa	cdr3_nt
TRBV29-1	TRBD1	many	TRBJ2-1	CSVRRGTGTTSSYNEQFF	TGCAGCGTGAGGAGAGGGACAGGCACCACGAGCTCCTACAATGAGCAGTTCTTC
TRBV2	.	many	TRBJ2-3	CASRPGLASADTQYF	TGTGCCAGCAGGCCCGGGCTAGCGTCTGCAGATACGCAGTATTTT
TRBV10-1	.	many	TRBJ2-1	CASRKKIAGATEGDEQFF	TGCGCCAGCAGAAAAAAGATCGCCGGTGCGACAGAGGGTGATGAGCAGTTCTTC
TRBV29-1	.	few	TRBJ1-1	CSAGKSEAFF	TGCAGCGCAGGGAAGTCTGAAGCTTTCTTT
TRBV7-9	.	many	TRBJ2-7	CASSFVSYEQYF	TGTGCCAGCAGCTTCGTCTCCTACGAGCAGTACTTC
TRBV9	TRBD2	once	TRBJ2-1	CASSVSGGLSSEQFF	TGTGCCAGCAGCGTTAGCGGGGGGTTGTCTAGTGAGCAGTTCTTC
TRBV6-2/TRBV6-3	TRBD1	.	TRBJ2-1	CASSYRHTGGYEQFF	TGTGCCAGCAGTTACCGCCATACAGGGGGCTATGAGCAGTTCTTC
TRBV19	.	.	TRBJ2-5	CASGGPYQETQYF	TGTGCCAGTGGAGGTCCCTACCAAGAGACCCAGTACTTC
TRBV24-1	.	few	TRBJ2-7	CATGARTISEQYF	TGTGCCACTGGGGCACGGACGATATCCGAGCAGTACTTC
TRBV9	.	.	TRBJ1-2	CASSVAGGSYGYTF	TGTGCCAGCAGCGTCGCCGGAGGCTCCTATGGCTACACCTTC
TRBV28	TRBD2	.	TRBJ2-5	CASSFGLAGGYQETQYF	TGTGCCAGCAGTTTTGGCCTAGCGGGAGGGTACCAAGAGACCCAGTACTTC
TRBV6-4	TRBD2	many	TRBJ2-3	CASSDSTSGGADTQYF	TGTGCCAGCAGTGACTCGACTAGCGGGGGGGCAGATACGCAGTATTTT
TRBV6-5	.	few	TRBJ2-1	CASQSWAGLQFF	TGTGCCAGCCAATCCTGGGCGGGGTTGCAGTTCTTC
TRBV12-3/TRBV12-4	TRBD2	few	TRBJ2-1	CASSFNLGGLESDEQFF	TGTGCCAGCAGTTTCAATCTTGGGGGACTAGAGTCCGATGAGCAGTTCTTC
TRBV30	.	few	TRBJ1-2	CAWSPLIYGYTF	TGTGCCTGGAGTCCCCTCATCTATGGCTACACCTTC
TRBV18	.	few	TRBJ1-4	CASSNLMPTNEKLFF	TGTGCCAGCTCGAATTTAATGCCAACTAATGAAAAACTGTTTTTT
TRBV10-3	.	many	TRBJ2-2	CAISESQGSNTGELFF	TGTGCCATCAGTGAGTCACAGGGTTCGAACACCGGGGAGCTGTTTTTT
TRBV5-1	.	many	TRBJ2-7	CASSPPREGFSYEQYF	TGCGCCAGCAGCCCTCCCCGCGAAGGGTTCTCCTACGAGCAGTACTTC
TRBV4-3	.	few	TRBJ2-3	CASSQDLLGVGTDTQYF	TGCGCCAGCAGCCAAGATCTTCTTGGAGTTGGCACAGATACGCAGTATTTT
TRBV29-1	TRBD2	many	TRBJ2-3	CSVDGRGGTDTQYF	TGCAGCGTTGACGGGAGGGGCGGCACAGATACGCAGTATTTT
TRBV7-7	.	.	TRBJ2-3	CASSFGRGGDTDTQYF	TGTGCTAGCAGCTTCGGTCGTGGAGGAGACACAGATACGCAGTATTTT
TRBV5-1	TRBD2	few	TRBJ2-2	CASSSGLAGGKNTGELFF	TGCGCCAGCAGCTCGGGACTAGCGGGGGGAAAGAACACCGGGGAGCTGTTTTTT
TRBV28	TRBD1	.	TRBJ2-7	CASGDRLSSYEQYF	TGTGCCAGCGGGGACAGGCTTAGCTCCTACGAGCAGTACTTC
TRBV5-1	.	many	TRBJ2-5	CASSLEGEYQETQYF	TGCGCCAGCAGCTTGGAGGGGGAATACCAAGAGACCCAGTACTTC
TRBV2	TRBD2	.	TRBJ2-3	CASLRGGGATDTQYF	TGTGCCAGCCTTAGGGGCGGGGGGGCTACAGATACGCAGTATTTT
TRBV7-2	.	.	TRBJ2-7	CASSTQVSTYEQYF	TGTGCCAGCAGCACACAGGTATCCACCTACGAGCAGTACTTC
TRBV18	.	.	TRBJ2-7	CASSPPQSYEQYF	TGTGCCAGCTCACCACCGCAGTCCTACGAGCAGTACTTC
TRBV7-9	TRBD1	few	TRBJ2-3	CASSKGQGDPTQYF	TGTGCCAGCAGCAAAGGACAGGGGGACCCTACGCAGTATTTT
TRBV29-1	.	.	TRBJ2-3	CSAKPDSSSTDTQYF	TGCAGCGCGAAACCGGACAGCTCTAGCACAGATACGCAGTATTTT
TRBV2	.	few	TRBJ2-7	CASKMGQVTYEQYF	TGTGCCAGCAAAATGGGGCAGGTAACCTACGAGCAGTACTTC
TRBV5-6	.	.	TRBJ2-7	CASGPGRSYEQYF	TGTGCCAGCGGCCCCGGCCGGTCCTACGAGCAGTACTTC
TRBV5-6	TRBD2	few	TRBJ2-1	CASSPPGGGTLDEQFF	TGTGCCAGCAGTCCACCTGGCGGGGGAACGCTGGATGAGCAGTTCTTC
TRBV7-2	.	.	TRBJ2-7	CASSPTALGEQYF	TGTGCCAGCAGCCCAACGGCTTTGGGCGAGCAGTACTTC
TRBV20-1	TRBD2	few	TRBJ2-1	CSASLRASGGDNEQFF	TGCAGTGCTAGCCTTCGGGCCAGCGGGGGGGACAATGAGCAGTTCTTC
TRBV6-1	.	many	TRBJ2-7	CASSVGSYEQYF	TGTGCCAGCAGTGTAGGGTCCTACGAGCAGTACTTC
TRBV27	.	.	TRBJ1-4	CASSLRRTTNEKLFF	TGTGCCAGCAGTTTAAGGAGAACAACTAATGAAAAACTGTTTTTT
TRBV29-1	.	few	TRBJ2-1	CSVELRAYNEQFF	TGCAGCGTTGAACTCAGGGCCTACAATGAGCAGTTCTTC
TRBV4-1	.	.	TRBJ1-6	CASSQDSQLSYNSPLHF	TGCGCCAGCAGCCAAGATTCGCAGCTATCCTATAATTCACCCCTCCACTTT
TRBV5-6	TRBD1	few	TRBJ1-6	CASSFGTGYNSPLHF	TGTGCCAGCAGCTTCGGGACAGGGTATAATTCACCCCTCCACTTT
TRBV7-2	TRBD2	.	TRBJ2-2	CASSSWTSGLNTGELFF	TGTGCCAGCAGCTCCTGGACTAGCGGGTTGAACACCGGGGAGCTGTTTTTT
TRBV12-3/TRBV12-4	.	many	TRBJ2-5	CASSLNGPWTQYF	TGTGCCAGCAGTCTAAATGGCCCTTGGACCCAGTACTTC
TRBV28	.	few	TRBJ1-1	CASSSFDWWARTEAFF	TGTGCCAGCAGTTCATTTGATTGGTGGGCGCGAACTGAAGCTTTCTTT
TRBV28	TRBD2	few	TRBJ2-2	CASSSPGLAGGVRELFF	TGTGCCAGCAGTTCACCGGGACTAGCGGGAGGGGTCAGGGAGCTGTTTTTT
TRBV6-2/TRBV6-3	TRBD2	.	TRBJ2-3	CASSSLRLAGGTDTQYF	TGTGCCAGCAGTTCCCTCCGACTAGCGGGAGGAACAGATACGCAGTATTTT
TRBV5-1	.	.	TRBJ2-2	CASSFRPGRTGELFF	TGCGCCAGCAGCTTTCGGCCAGGCCGCACCGGGGAGCTGTTTTTT
TRBV20-1	.	.	TRBJ2-7	CSAHQGVEQYF	TGCAGTGCTCACCAGGGTGTCGAGCAGTACTTC
TRBV9	TRBD2	.	TRBJ2-7	CASSGTSGGASEQYF	TGTGCCAGCAGCGGAACTAGCGGGGGGGCGTCCGAGCAGTACTTC
TRBV12-3/TRBV12-4	TRBD1	many	TRBJ2-1	CASRPGTGVFVEQFF	TGTGCCAGCAGGCCCGGGACAGGGGTTTTTGTTGAGCAGTTCTTC
TRBV20-1	.	.	TRBJ2-7	CSFTGGSYEQYF	TGCAGTTTCACTGGGGGCTCCTACGAGCAGTACTTC
TRBV7-2	.	many	TRBJ1-3	CASSLRGRVEDTIYF	TGTGCCAGCAGCTTACGGGGCAGGGTTGAGGACACCATATATTTT
TRBV7-9	.	many	TRBJ2-1	CASSLGAGQYNEQFF	TGTGCCAGCAGCCTGGGGGCAGGACAATACAATGAGCAGTTCTTC
TRBV25-1	TRBD1	.	TRBJ1-2	CASSELGTGYYGYTF	TGTGCCAGCAGTGAATTAGGGACAGGGTACTATGGCTACACCTTC